This T cell receptor beta chain is from a study of blood T cell repertoires in COVID-19. Study details: The study drew acute and convalescent COVID-19 samples from the United States, Italy and Spain. Sample material is recorded as cDNA or gDNA derived from T cells, B-cell-depleted T cells, or PBMCs.

Original analysis: How many nucleated cells were present was estimated from reference gene primer amplification. Produced via immunoSEQ multiplex PCR; TCRdb's table is partial and in-frame only. V and J calls and clone size are given by that table; D and trimming were obtained from the DNA. The top ten clones hold 3.2% of a sample with more than 400,000 clones, roughly 88% of them seen once. The sequencing input was peripheral blood. This sequence originates from a human donor in a cohort sampled during active COVID-19.

As DNA, the CDR3 is TGTGCCAGTAGTATATTAACCGGGGAGGTTGGCCGCCGGGAGCTGTTTTTT. Protein sequence: CASSILTGEVGRRELFF. The chain links TRBV19 to TRBJ2-2, with D possibly matching TRBD2 (6 bases). V was cut by 2 bases and J by 9 bases, with 22 bases left in between. The germline V gene has CDR1 LNHDA and CDR2 SQIVND (reference sequence). There are 17 residues in the CDR3. Together with reference TRBV19 and TRBJ2-2, the CDR3 gives the full variable domain: DGGITQSPKYLFRKEGQNVTLSCEQNLNHDAMYWYRQDPGQGLRLIYYSQIVNDFQKGDIAEGYSVSREKKESFPLTVTSAQKNPTAFYLCASSILTGEVGRRELFFGEGSRLTVL.